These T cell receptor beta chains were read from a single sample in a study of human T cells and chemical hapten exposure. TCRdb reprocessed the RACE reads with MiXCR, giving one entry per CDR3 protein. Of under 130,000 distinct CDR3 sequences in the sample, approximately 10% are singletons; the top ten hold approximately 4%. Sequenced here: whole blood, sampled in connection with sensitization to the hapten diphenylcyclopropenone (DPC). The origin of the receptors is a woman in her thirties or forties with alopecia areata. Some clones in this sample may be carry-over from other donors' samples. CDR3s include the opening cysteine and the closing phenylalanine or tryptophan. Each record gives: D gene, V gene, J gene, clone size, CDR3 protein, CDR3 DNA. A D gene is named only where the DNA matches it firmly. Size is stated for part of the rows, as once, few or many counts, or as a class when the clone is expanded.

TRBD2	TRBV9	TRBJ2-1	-	CASSVVGLAGPSGDEQFF	TGTGCCAGCAGCGTAGTAGGATTAGCGGGCCCATCGGGCGATGAGCAGTTCTTC
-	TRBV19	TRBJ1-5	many	CASSIGGGYQNQPQHF	TGTGCCAGTAGTATAGGCGGCGGCTACCAGAATCAGCCCCAGCATTTT
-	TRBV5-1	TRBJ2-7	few	CATPRGEQYF	TGCGCCACCCCCCGGGGAGAGCAGTACTTC
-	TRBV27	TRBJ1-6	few	CASSPSLGRNSPLHF	TGTGCCAGCAGCCCGAGTTTGGGTCGGAATTCACCCCTCCACTTT
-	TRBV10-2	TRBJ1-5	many	CASSEMGGFSNQPQHF	TGCGCCAGCAGTGAGATGGGCGGCTTTAGCAATCAGCCCCAGCATTTT
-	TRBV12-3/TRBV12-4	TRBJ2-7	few	CASNLRGIHEQYF	TGTGCCAGCAACCTTCGGGGGATCCACGAGCAGTACTTC
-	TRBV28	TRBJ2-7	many	CASGGRLTYEQYF	TGTGCCAGCGGGGGACGGCTTACCTACGAGCAGTACTTC
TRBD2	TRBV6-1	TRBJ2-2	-	CATHLLAGNTGELFF	TGTGCCACCCATCTGCTAGCGGGTAACACCGGGGAGCTGTTTTTT
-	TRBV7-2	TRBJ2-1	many	CASRTTNEQFF	TGTGCCAGCAGGACAACGAATGAGCAGTTCTTC
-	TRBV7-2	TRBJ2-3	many	CASSLVGRRIQSTDTQYF	TGTGCCAGCAGCTTAGTTGGCAGGAGGATTCAAAGCACAGATACGCAGTATTTT
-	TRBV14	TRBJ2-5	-	CASSQPGFYETQYF	TGTGCCAGCAGCCAACCAGGGTTTTATGAGACCCAGTACTTC
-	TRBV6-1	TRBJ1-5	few	CASSVGAQPQHF	TGTGCCAGCAGTGTAGGGGCTCAGCCCCAGCATTTT
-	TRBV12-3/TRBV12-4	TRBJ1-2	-	CASSLPGNYGYTF	TGTGCCAGCAGTTTACCCGGGAACTATGGCTACACCTTC
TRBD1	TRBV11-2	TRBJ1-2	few	CASRQTGPQYGYTF	TGTGCCAGCAGACAGACAGGGCCCCAGTATGGCTACACCTTC
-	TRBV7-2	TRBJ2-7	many	CASSFNPDSPYEQYF	TGTGCCAGCAGCTTCAACCCGGACAGTCCCTACGAGCAGTACTTC
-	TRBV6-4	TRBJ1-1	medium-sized	CASSDSADHTEAFF	TGTGCCAGCAGTGACTCGGCAGACCACACTGAAGCTTTCTTT
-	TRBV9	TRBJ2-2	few	CASSVDPLAGPEDGELFF	TGTGCCAGCAGCGTAGATCCCCTCGCGGGCCCCGAAGACGGGGAGCTGTTTTTT
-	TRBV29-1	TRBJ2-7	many	CSVLRTESYYEQYF	TGCAGCGTTTTAAGGACAGAATCCTACTACGAGCAGTACTTC
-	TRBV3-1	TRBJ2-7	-	CASSPEQGSLYEQYF	TGTGCCAGCAGCCCGGAACAGGGTTCCCTCTACGAGCAGTACTTC
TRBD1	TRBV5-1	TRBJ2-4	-	CASSLTGDPLAKNIQYF	TGCGCCAGCAGCTTGACAGGGGACCCCTTAGCCAAAAACATTCAGTACTTC
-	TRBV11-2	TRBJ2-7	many	CASSLTLGSSYEQYF	TGTGCCAGCAGCTTAACCCTCGGAAGCTCCTACGAGCAGTACTTC
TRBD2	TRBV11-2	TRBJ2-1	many	CASSPPTSGSRNEQFF	TGTGCCAGCAGCCCCCCGACTAGCGGGAGTAGGAATGAGCAGTTCTTC
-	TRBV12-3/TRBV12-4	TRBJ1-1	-	CASRGNTEAFF	TGTGCCAGCAGGGGGAACACTGAAGCTTTCTTT
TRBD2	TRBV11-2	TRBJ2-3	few	CASSRTSQRDTQYF	TGTGCCAGCAGCAGGACTAGCCAGAGGGATACGCAGTATTTT
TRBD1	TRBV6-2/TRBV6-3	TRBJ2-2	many	CASSSRQGAWTGELFF	TGTGCCAGCAGTTCCCGACAGGGGGCGTGGACCGGGGAGCTGTTTTTT
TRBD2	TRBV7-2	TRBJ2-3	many	CASSLTSGRADTQYF	TGTGCCAGCAGCCTGACTAGCGGGAGGGCAGATACGCAGTATTTT
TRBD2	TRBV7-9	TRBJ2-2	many	CASNKGLAATGELFF	TGTGCCAGCAATAAGGGACTAGCGGCCACCGGGGAGCTGTTTTTT
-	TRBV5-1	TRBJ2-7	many	CASSLRGAPYEQYF	TGCGCCAGCAGCTTAAGAGGGGCTCCCTACGAGCAGTACTTC
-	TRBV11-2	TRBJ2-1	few	CASSLGGSLGYEQFF	TGTGCCAGCAGCTTAGGTGGCAGCCTGGGATATGAGCAGTTCTTC
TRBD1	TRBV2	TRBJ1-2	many	CASSVVEGADGYTF	TGTGCCAGCAGTGTCGTTGAGGGGGCGGATGGCTACACCTTC
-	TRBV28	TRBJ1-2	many	CASSLWANYGYTF	TGTGCCAGCAGTTTATGGGCGAACTATGGCTACACCTTC
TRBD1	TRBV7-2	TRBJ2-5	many	CASSSGTASGETQYF	TGTGCCAGCAGCTCAGGGACAGCCTCGGGGGAGACCCAGTACTTC
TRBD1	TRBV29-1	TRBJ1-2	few	CSGELWDRGRGYTF	TGCAGCGGTGAACTATGGGACAGGGGGCGCGGCTACACCTTC
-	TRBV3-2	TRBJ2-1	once	CASSQVTSVWGIRMDEQFF	TGTGCCAGCAGCCAAGTCACCTCAGTTTGGGGAATTAGGATGGATGAGCAGTTCTTC
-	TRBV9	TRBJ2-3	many	CASSTRTAGDTQYF	TGTGCCAGCAGCACTCGGACCGCCGGGGATACGCAGTATTTT
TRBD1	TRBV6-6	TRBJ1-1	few	CATQGTGANTEAFF	TGTGCCACCCAAGGGACAGGAGCGAACACTGAAGCTTTCTTT